These 28 T cell receptor beta chains were all obtained from the same sample, sequenced in a study of shared clonotypes between healthy human individuals. The repertoire was sequenced with immunoSEQ multiplex PCR; TCRdb's copy has only in-frame clones and lacks some. Of roughly 490,000 clones detected, around 80% appear once; the ten largest clones hold about an eighth. The sequencing sample was made of PBMCs. The receptors were gathered from a middle-aged woman in good health. Some clones in this sample may be carry-over from other donors' samples.

This chain links TRBV6-5 with TRBJ2-3; 9 positions match TRBD1. V dropped 8 bases and J dropped 0; count of bases not matched to a gene: 6. Germline V gene sequence: CDR1 MNHEY, CDR2 SVGAGI. The CDR3 extends over 15 amino acids. The CDR3 region has the DNA TGTGCCAGCTGGAGAGGGACAGGGAGCACAGATACGCAGTATTTT. It codes for CASWRGTGSTDTQYF.

About this clone itself: Other DNA sequences in the same sample also yield this CDR3. J is TRBJ2-5 and V is TRBV7-8; no clear D gene. V gave up 5 bases and J gave up 0 bases, with 10 bases separating them. This CDR3 comprises 14 residues. The germline V gene encodes CDR1 SGHVS and CDR2 FQNEAQ. The CDR3 DNA is TGTGCCAGCAGCCCCCGGACGGACCAAGAGACCCAGTACTTC. Translated: CASSPRTDQETQYF.

The chain employs TRBV29-1 and TRBJ2-3; 7 nucleotides match TRBD1. This CDR3 has 15 residues. The trim removed 4 bases at V and 3 bases at J, leaving 10 bases unmatched. Germline CDR1 reads SQVTM; CDR2 reads ANQGSEA. CDR3 loop: CSVAGTDWTTDTQYF. The CDR3 DNA reads TGCAGCGTTGCAGGGACAGACTGGACGACAGATACGCAGTATTTT.

This clone has more than one count but fewer than ten. Its ends do not fully match the called genes, so a read error is possible. This rearrangement joins TRBV7-9 to TRBJ2-7; TRBD2 is a possible D gene (6 bases). This CDR3 comprises 14 residues. The germline V gene encodes CDR1 SEHNR and CDR2 FQNEAQ (reference sequence). The CDR3 nucleotides are TGCGCCAGCAGCCAATTTGCGGGGCCCTACGAGCAGTACTTC. Translation: CASSQFAGPYEQYF.

The chain has TRBV10-3 and TRBJ2-2; 9 bases are a match to TRBD1. V was clipped by 6 bases and J by 4 bases; unmatched bases: 6. CDR1 is ENHRY, CDR2 SYGVKD, per germline. This CDR3 is 15 amino acids long. This chain's CDR3 is CAISTGTGSTGELFF. In DNA, the CDR3 is TGTGCCATCAGCACCGGGACAGGGAGCACCGGGGAGCTGTTTTTT.

This clone was seen many times. Other nucleotide sequences in the sample specify the same CDR3. This rearrangement joins TRBV6-4 to TRBJ2-1; 8 bases align to TRBD1. CDR1 is MRHNA and CDR2 is SNTAGT in the germline V gene. V trimming: 3 bases; J trimming: 6 bases; junction bases outside the gene matches: 1. The CDR3 runs 13 residues. In nucleotides, the CDR3 is TGTGCCAGCAGTGAGACAGGGGTCAATGAGCAGTTCTTC. Its translation: CASSETGVNEQFF.

This chain uses TRBV5-1 with TRBJ2-1; 13 bases match TRBD2. The CDR3 consists of 15 residues. In germline, CDR1 is SGHRS, CDR2 YFSETQ. V trimming: 4 bases; J trimming: 7 bases; junction bases outside the gene matches: 5. The CDR3 nucleotides read TGCGCCAGCAGCGACGGACTAGCGGGAGAGAATGAGCAGTTCTTC. Amino acid sequence: CASSDGLAGENEQFF.

V and J are TRBV4-1 and TRBJ2-1; TRBD2 matches 12 bases. The CDR3 length is 17 residues. V lost 0 bases and J lost 4; bases outside the gene matches: 4. Germline CDR1 is MGHRA and CDR2 is YSYEKL. CDR3 amino acids: CASSQERTSGIYNEQFF. CDR3 bases: TGCGCCAGCAGCCAAGAACGGACTAGCGGGATTTACAATGAGCAGTTCTTC.

In this sample, this clone turned up many times. J is TRBJ1-1 and V is TRBV29-1; 10 nucleotides line up with TRBD1. The CDR3 contains 14 residues. With 6 bases clipped from V and 4 bases from J, the junction kept 8 bases outside the gene matches. CDR1 and CDR2 from the germline V gene are SQVTM and ANQGSEA. This chain's CDR3 is CSVQSRQGATEAFF. The CDR3 region has the DNA TGCAGCGTGCAAAGCCGACAGGGGGCCACTGAAGCTTTCTTT.

As to this clone: The same CDR3 is also encoded by other DNA sequences in this sample. This chain joins TRBV28 and TRBJ1-6; D is uncertain. Trimming took off 5 bases at V and 7 bases at J, with 9 bases between the two ends. There are 13 residues in the CDR3. CDR1 is MDHEN, CDR2 SYDVKM, per germline. This CDR3 reads CASSPVGNSPLHF. In nucleotides, the CDR3 is TGTGCCAGCAGTCCGGTGGGGAATTCACCCCTCCACTTT.

This chain joins TRBV28 and TRBJ2-2; TRBD2 might be the D (5 bases). V was cut by 9 bases and J by 4 bases, with 18 bases left in between. The CDR3 spans 15 residues. CDR1 and CDR2 (germline): MDHEN, SYDVKM. The CDR3 here is CASMDFGQATGELFF. DNA of the CDR3: TGTGCCAGTATGGACTTCGGCCAAGCCACCGGGGAGCTGTTTTTT.

The rearrangement uses TRBV12-2 and TRBJ2-7; TRBD2 was called by the table and not checked on the DNA. TRBV12-2 represents a pseudogene. This CDR3 is built from 15 residues. DNA of the CDR3: TGTGCAAGTCGCCTGGGGACTAGCGAATCCTACGAGCAGTACTTC. This gives the protein CASRLGTSESYEQYF.

The rearrangement joins TRBV10-3 to TRBJ1-5, with 10 bases identical to TRBD1. CDR1 is ENHRY and CDR2 is SYGVKD in the germline V gene. The trim removed 2 bases at V and 6 bases at J, leaving 4 bases unmatched. The CDR3 covers 15 residues. The CDR3 is CAISEGTGDTQPQHF. The CDR3 DNA sequence: TGTGCCATCAGTGAGGGGACAGGGGATACTCAGCCCCAGCATTTT.

V and J are TRBV18 and TRBJ1-2, with D possibly TRBD1 on 5 matching bases. The CDR3 is 15 amino acids. Germline CDR1 is KGHSH and CDR2 is LQKENI. V lost 3 bases and J lost 3, with 14 bases in between. The CDR3 bases are TGTGCCAGCTCACCGGGAACAGGTGCGGACTATGGCTACACCTTC. Amino acid sequence: CASSPGTGADYGYTF. Complete variable domain (other parts from reference TRBV18 and TRBJ1-2): NAGVMQNPRHLVRRRGQEARLRCSPMKGHSHVYWYRQLPEEGLKFMVYLQKENIIDESGMPKERFSAEFPKEGPSILRIQQVVRGDSAAYFCASSPGTGADYGYTFGSGTRLTVV.

This chain connects TRBV18 to TRBJ2-2; 9 bases line up with TRBD1. The junction had 5 bases not matched to a gene; V was cut back by 3 bases and J by 3 bases. There are 16 residues in the CDR3. Per the germline V gene, CDR1 is KGHSH and CDR2 is LQKENI. The CDR3 loop reads CASSPYRGPDTGELFF. CDR3 coding DNA: TGTGCCAGCTCACCGTACAGGGGGCCGGACACCGGGGAGCTGTTTTTT.

The V gene is TRBV7-9, the J gene TRBJ2-1; 8 nucleotides align to TRBD1. The CDR3 loop spans 16 amino acids. V lost 5 bases and J lost 3; bases outside the gene matches: 9. In germline, CDR1 is SEHNR, CDR2 FQNEAQ (reference sequence). CDR3 DNA sequence: TGTGCCAGCAGCCCTTCGTCAGGGGGCCACTACAATGAGCAGTTCTTC. Amino acid sequence: CASSPSSGGHYNEQFF. Variable domain in full (rest from reference TRBV7-9 and TRBJ2-1): DTGVSQNPRHKITKRGQNVTFRCDPISEHNRLYWYRQTLGQGPEFLTYFQNEAQLEKSRLLSDRFSAERPKGSFSTLEIQRTEQGDSAMYLCASSPSSGGHYNEQFFGPGTRLTVL.

V gene TRBV5-4 combines with J gene TRBJ2-4; 8 bases are a match to TRBD2. CDR3 length: 17 amino acids. V trimming: 0 bases; J trimming: 4 bases; junction bases outside the gene matches: 9. Germline CDR1 reads SGHNT; CDR2 reads YYREEE (reference sequence). The CDR3 region is CASSLAGGQSLKNIQYF. The CDR3 region has the DNA TGTGCCAGCAGCTTGGCGGGAGGGCAATCATTGAAAAACATTCAGTACTTC.

The gene calls are TRBV7-2 and TRBJ1-3; D is perhaps TRBD1 (6 bases). The CDR3 is made up of 15 amino acids. CDR1 is SGHTA, CDR2 FQGNSA, per germline. V lost 5 bases and J 0 bases, leaving 11 bases between the germline ends. The DNA of the CDR3 is TGTGCCAGCAGCACGATACAGGGCTCTGGAAACACCATATATTTT. As protein: CASSTIQGSGNTIYF.

A note on this clone: A much more abundant neighbour one base away suggests this may be a read error. The V call is TRBV30, the J call TRBJ1-5; D unclear. Germline V gene sequence: CDR1 GTSNPN, CDR2 SVGIG (reference sequence). The germline V and J ends were trimmed by 2 bases and 5 bases, with 13 bases remaining between them. This CDR3 is built from 14 residues. CDR3 sequence (DNA): TGTGCCTGGAGTAACGGGGTGAGAGATCAGCCCCAGCATTTT. As protein: CAWSNGVRDQPQHF.

The chain joins TRBV7-9 to TRBJ1-6, with TRBD1 matching 7 bases. V was pared by 1 base and J by 3 bases, with 0 bases of the junction left unmatched. Germline V gene data show CDR1 as SEHNR and CDR2 as FQNEAQ (reference sequence). CDR3 length equals 15 residues. The CDR3 nucleotides read TGTGCCAGCAGCTTAGGACAGGGCTATAATTCACCCCTCCACTTT. Residues: CASSLGQGYNSPLHF.

This sequence joins TRBV6-1 and TRBJ2-2, with 8 bases that match TRBD1. CDR3 length: 13 residues. Germline-derived CDR1 and CDR2 are MNHNS and SASEGT. The V segment lost 8 bases and the J segment 5 bases; nucleotides outside the gene matches: 4. The CDR3 loop reads CASGQGKTGELFF. The CDR3 nucleotides are TGTGCCAGCGGACAGGGCAAAACCGGGGAGCTGTTTTTT.

This clone was detected many times. The rearrangement uses TRBV11-2 and TRBJ1-2; 10 bases match TRBD1. Germline V gives CDR1 SGHAT, CDR2 FQNNGV. J lost 8 bases, V lost 5 bases, and 2 bases had no gene match. The CDR3 has 12 amino acids. CDR3 protein: CASSPGQGGYTF. CDR3 nucleotide sequence: TGTGCCAGCAGCCCGGGACAGGGGGGCTACACCTTC.

V gene TRBV4-2 combines with J gene TRBJ2-7; TRBD1 matches 10 bases. The CDR3 runs 15 residues. The trim removed 1 base at V and 5 bases at J, leaving 5 bases unmatched. The germline V gene encodes CDR1 LGHNA and CDR2 YNFKEQ. CDR3 loop: CASSQVGTGVNEQYF. Written as DNA, the CDR3 is TGTGCCAGCAGCCAAGTCGGGACAGGGGTTAACGAGCAGTACTTC.

The chain employs TRBV15 and TRBJ1-5, with D tentatively TRBD1 (5 bases). The CDR3 is made up of 13 amino acids. The V end lost 8 bases, the J end lost 7 bases, and 15 bases lay between the germline ends. Germline CDR1 LNHNV, CDR2 YYDKDF (reference sequence). CDR3: CATERGLGQPQHF. The DNA of the CDR3 is TGTGCCACCGAGCGGGGACTTGGGCAGCCCCAGCATTTT.

The V and J genes are TRBV10-2 and TRBJ1-4; the match to TRBD1 covers 10 bases. CDR3 size: 14 residues. Germline CDR1 is WSHSY and CDR2 is SAAADI. After removal of 6 bases from V and 6 bases from J, the junction contained 4 bases not matched to a gene. The CDR3 coding sequence is TGCGCCAGCAGGGCCGGGACAGGGGATGAAAAACTGTTTTTT. As protein: CASRAGTGDEKLFF.

This clone occurred a few times. The gene calls are TRBV19 and TRBJ2-7, with D uncertain. Deletions cut 1 base from V and 3 bases from J, with 10 bases between. The CDR3 runs to 14 residues. Germline values: CDR1 LNHDA, CDR2 SQIVND (reference sequence). The CDR3 sequence is CASSIGVGVYEQYF. CDR3 nucleotides: TGTGCCAGTAGTATAGGCGTTGGGGTCTACGAGCAGTACTTC.

V is TRBV27 and J is TRBJ2-7; possible D gene TRBD2, 6 bases. From germline, CDR1 is MNHEY and CDR2 SMNVEV (reference sequence). Between the trimmed V and J ends, which lost 6 bases and 3 bases, there was a span of 21 bases. CDR3 length equals 16 residues. The CDR3 loop reads CASSPRRDLPLYEQYF. Here the CDR3 DNA reads TGTGCCAGCAGCCCACGACGGGACTTGCCCCTCTACGAGCAGTACTTC.

The chain combines TRBV5-5 with TRBJ1-1; weak D call: TRBD1 (5 bases). Germline CDR1 and CDR2: SGHKS and YYEKEE (reference sequence). This CDR3 spans 14 amino acids. With 1 base removed from V and 6 bases from J, the gap between germline ends came to 13 bases. The CDR3 sequence is CASSLSPLGAEAFF. DNA for the CDR3: TGTGCCAGCAGCTTGTCCCCCTTAGGGGCTGAAGCTTTCTTT.